This T cell receptor beta chain was identified in a study of cytomegalovirus exposure and HLA in healthy donors. As for the study in general: The early release's HLA-typed donors yielded 78 million or so unique TCRs. Regarding the study as a whole: A likely sequencing artifact accounted for one observed cluster of highly shared sequence variants. Specific recognition of CMV antigens was confirmed in vitro for a few chains (all CMV-associated).

Amplification used 60 Vbeta primers and 13 Jbeta primers. Clones were sequenced by immunoSEQ multiplex PCR, and TCRdb holds only the in-frame ones, with some missing. The sample contains roughly 240,000 clones, around 84% of which appear only once. This clone was seen only once. Its specificity is unknown. CDR1 is SGHNT, CDR2 YYREEE, per germline (reference sequence). This CDR3 region has 14 residues. V shed 4 bases, J shed 9 bases, and the junction held 5 bases outside the gene matches. The specimen sequenced was PBMCs. The V call is TRBV5-4, the J call TRBJ1-6, with 9 bases matching TRBD1. The origin of this receptor is a girl under 10 years old in good health and CMV-seronegative. CDR3 nucleotides: TGTGCCAGCAGCGCCCGGGACAGGGTTTCACCCCTCCACTTT. Translating gives CASSARDRVSPLHF.